The table lists the clone carrying this TCR beta chain with many counts. Antigen unknown. PCR was performed a second time for about 7 to 11 cycles using a sample-barcoded 5' primer and a J-beta primer mix. TCRdb processed the 5' RACE reads anew with MiXCR; each CDR3 protein has one entry. This sample has over 500,000 distinct CDR3 sequences; about 25% occur once, and the top ten carry about 3.9%. The sample originates from a study of blood T cells in healthy people across ages. At the level of the study: About one barcoded beta molecule per two T cells was the capture yield of template switching. Broader study findings: Versus aged donors, long-lived donors had higher diversity and more naive CD4+ cells. Across samples, TCR beta diversity tracked strongly with naive T cell percentage.

The CDR3 consists of 12 residues. Trimming took 5 bases from V and 6 from J, leaving 8 bases between them. Germline assignment: CDR1 SEHNR and CDR2 FQNEAQ (reference sequence). In addition, the sample was reused for a study of T cells of mothers and their children. This second study says: Samples were obtained from a few healthy Caucasian mothers and their six children.

The clonotype originates from a boy aged 2 to 10 in good health. The specimen sequenced was blood. The chain links TRBV7-9 to TRBJ2-1; D is undetermined. CDR3 amino acids: CASSPLSNEQFF. The CDR3 DNA reads TGTGCCAGCAGCCCTCTAAGCAATGAGCAGTTCTTC.